Presented here are 6 T cell receptor beta chains from one specimen sequenced in a study of beta chain features in type 1 diabetes. The isolated RNA, all of it, was reverse transcribed, so expressed TCRB transcripts were what got sequenced. The repertoire was sequenced with immunoSEQ multiplex PCR; TCRdb's copy has only in-frame clones and lacks some. Seen here are tens of thousands of clones, 52% observed once, and the top ten hold 2.6%. Study conclusions and caveats: Patients with Type 1 diabetes showed moderately but significantly shorter TCRB CDR3s in all four CD4+ subsets.

No antigen has been assigned to these receptors. Source material: Tregs from blood. The source is a woman aged 40 to 50 with type 1 diabetes.

The chain carries TRBV19 and TRBJ2-2, with a tentative D call TRBD2 (6 bases). This CDR3 comprises 16 residues. Germline V CDR1 and CDR2: LNHDA, SQIVND (reference sequence). V gave up 8 bases and J gave up 3 bases, with 19 bases separating them. This CDR3 is CASRSPGLHYTGELFF. In DNA, the CDR3 is TGTGCCAGTCGTTCACCGGGACTTCATTACACCGGGGAGCTGTTTTTT.

A few counts support this clone. The chain is built from TRBV7-9 and TRBJ2-3; no clear D. V lost 1 base and J lost 4, with 9 bases in between. The germline V gene encodes CDR1 SEHNR and CDR2 FQNEAQ (reference sequence). This CDR3 spans 14 amino acids. The chain's CDR3 is CASSLGQISDTQYF. As DNA, the CDR3 is TGTGCCAGCAGCTTAGGGCAGATCTCAGATACGCAGTATTTT.

This rearrangement joins TRBV6-1 to TRBJ2-3; weak D call: TRBD1 (6 bases). CDR1 is MNHNS and CDR2 is SASEGT in the germline V gene. The CDR3 loop spans 15 amino acids. V was pared by 5 bases and J by 1 base, with 13 bases between. Written as DNA, the CDR3 is TGTGCCAGCAGTCTCAGGGGTCTGGGCACAGATACGCAGTATTTT. Amino acid sequence: CASSLRGLGTDTQYF.

In its sample, this clone was seen a few times. The chain joins TRBV7-9 to TRBJ1-2, with D maybe TRBD1 (5 bases). CDR3 length equals 14 residues. The V and J ends lost 1 base and 0 bases respectively, with 6 bases between them. Germline values: CDR1 SEHNR, CDR2 FQNEAQ (reference sequence). CDR3 coding DNA: TGTGCCAGCAGCTTAGGACAGTCTAACTATGGCTACACCTTC. Translating it yields CASSLGQSNYGYTF.

The chain joins TRBV27 to TRBJ2-7; 10 bases align to TRBD1. Trimming cost V 5 bases and J 11 bases; bases outside gene matches: 6. This CDR3 is 12 amino acids long. CDR1 and CDR2 from the germline V gene are MNHEY and SMNVEV (reference sequence). The CDR3 coding sequence is TGTGCCAGCAGTCTCACCGGGACAGGGGAGTACTTC. Translation gives CASSLTGTGEYF.

This rearrangement joins TRBV7-2 to TRBJ1-5; D gene unclear. V shed 1 base and J shed 2 bases, with 9 bases lying between them. From germline, CDR1 is SGHTA and CDR2 FQGNSA. The CDR3 is 15 residues long. CDR3 sequence: CASSLDGRGNQPQHF. CDR3 nucleotide sequence: TGTGCCAGCAGCTTAGATGGCCGGGGCAATCAGCCCCAGCATTTT.